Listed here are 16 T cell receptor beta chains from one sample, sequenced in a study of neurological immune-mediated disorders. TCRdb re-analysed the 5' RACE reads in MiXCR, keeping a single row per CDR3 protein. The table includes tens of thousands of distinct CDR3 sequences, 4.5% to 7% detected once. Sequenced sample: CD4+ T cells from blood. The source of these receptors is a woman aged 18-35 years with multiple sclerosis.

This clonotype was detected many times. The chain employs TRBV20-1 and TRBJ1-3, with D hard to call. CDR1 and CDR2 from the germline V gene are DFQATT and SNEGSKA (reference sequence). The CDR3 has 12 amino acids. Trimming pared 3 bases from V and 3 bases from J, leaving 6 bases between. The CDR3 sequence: CSAREGGNTIYF. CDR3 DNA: TGCAGTGCTAGGGAGGGTGGAAACACCATATATTTT.

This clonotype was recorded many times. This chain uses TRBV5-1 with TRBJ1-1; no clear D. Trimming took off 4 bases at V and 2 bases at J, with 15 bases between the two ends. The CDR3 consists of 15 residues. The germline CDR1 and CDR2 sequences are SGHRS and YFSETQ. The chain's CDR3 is CASSPTLRVNTEAFF. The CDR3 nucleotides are TGCGCCAGCAGCCCGACACTTCGGGTCAACACTGAAGCTTTCTTT.

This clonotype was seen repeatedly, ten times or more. The DNA of the CDR3 is TGCAGTGCTAGCAAGGGGTATAGCGGGGGGGCGCATGAGCAGTTCTTC. This sequence encodes CSASKGYSGGAHEQFF. The gene calls are TRBV20-1 and TRBJ2-1; TRBD2 matches 11 bases. CDR3 length equals 16 residues. V lost 3 bases, J lost 8 bases, and 12 bases stayed unmatched. Per the germline V gene, CDR1 is DFQATT and CDR2 is SNEGSKA (reference sequence).

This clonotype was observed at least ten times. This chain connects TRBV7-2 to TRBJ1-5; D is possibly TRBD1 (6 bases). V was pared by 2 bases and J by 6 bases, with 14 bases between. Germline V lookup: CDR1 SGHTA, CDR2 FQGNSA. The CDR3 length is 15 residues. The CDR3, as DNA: TGTGCCAGCAGCTTATTTGACGGAGGGGGTCAGCCCCAGCATTTT. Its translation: CASSLFDGGGQPQHF. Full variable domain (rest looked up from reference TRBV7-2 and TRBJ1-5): GAGVSQSPSNKVTEKGKDVELRCDPISGHTALYWYRQSLGQGLEFLIYFQGNSAPDKSGLPSDRFSAERTGGSVSTLTIQRTQQEDSAVYLCASSLFDGGGQPQHFGDGTRLSIL.

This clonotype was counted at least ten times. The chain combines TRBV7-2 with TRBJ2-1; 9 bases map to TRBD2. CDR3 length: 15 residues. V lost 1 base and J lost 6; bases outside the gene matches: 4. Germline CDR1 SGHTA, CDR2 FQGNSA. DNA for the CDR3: TGTGCCAGCAGCTTAGGCCTAGCGGGGATCAATGAGCAGTTCTTC. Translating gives CASSLGLAGINEQFF.

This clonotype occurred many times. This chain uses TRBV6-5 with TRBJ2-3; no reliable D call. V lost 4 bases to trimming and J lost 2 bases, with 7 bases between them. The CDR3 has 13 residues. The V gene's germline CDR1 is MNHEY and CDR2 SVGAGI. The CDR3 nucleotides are TGTGCCAGCAGTTTCCGGATCACAGATACGCAGTATTTT. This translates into CASSFRITDTQYF.

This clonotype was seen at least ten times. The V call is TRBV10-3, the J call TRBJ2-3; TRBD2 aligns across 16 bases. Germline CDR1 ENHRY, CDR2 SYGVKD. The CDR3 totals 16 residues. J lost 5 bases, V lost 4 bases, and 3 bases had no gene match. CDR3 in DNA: TGTGCCATCAGTGGGGGACTAGCGGGAGGGGAAGATACGCAGTATTTT. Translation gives CAISGGLAGGEDTQYF.

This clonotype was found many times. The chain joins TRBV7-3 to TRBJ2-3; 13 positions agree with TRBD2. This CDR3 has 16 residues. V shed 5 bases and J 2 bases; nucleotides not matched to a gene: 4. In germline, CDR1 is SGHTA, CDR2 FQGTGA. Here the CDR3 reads CASSQGTSGATDTQYF. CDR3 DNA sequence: TGTGCCAGCAGCCAAGGGACTAGCGGGGCCACAGATACGCAGTATTTT. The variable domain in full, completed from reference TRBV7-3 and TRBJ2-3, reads GAGVSQTPSNKVTEKGKYVELRCDPISGHTALYWYRQSLGQGPEFLIYFQGTGAADDSGLPNDRFFAVRPEGSVSTLKIQRTERGDSAVYLCASSQGTSGATDTQYFGPGTRLTVL.

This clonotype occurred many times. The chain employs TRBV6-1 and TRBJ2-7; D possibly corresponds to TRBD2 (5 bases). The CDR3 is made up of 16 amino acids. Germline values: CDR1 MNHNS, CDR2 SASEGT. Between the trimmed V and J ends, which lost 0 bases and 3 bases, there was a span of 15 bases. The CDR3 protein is CASSEARATTGYEQYV. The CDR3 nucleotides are TGTGCCAGCAGTGAAGCACGGGCGACTACTGGCTACGAGCAGTACGTC.

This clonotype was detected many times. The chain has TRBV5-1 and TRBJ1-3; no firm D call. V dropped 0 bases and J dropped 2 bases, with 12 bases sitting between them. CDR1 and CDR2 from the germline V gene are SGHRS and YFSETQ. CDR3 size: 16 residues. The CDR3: CASSLDVSLTGNTIYF. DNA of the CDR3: TGCGCCAGCAGCTTGGACGTGTCGTTGACTGGAAACACCATATATTTT.

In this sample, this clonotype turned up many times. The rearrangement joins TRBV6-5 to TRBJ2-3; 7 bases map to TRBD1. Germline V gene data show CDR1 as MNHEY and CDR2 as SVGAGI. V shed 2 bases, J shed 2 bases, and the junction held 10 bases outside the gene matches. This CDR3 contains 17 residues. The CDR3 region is CASSYDGPQGNTDTQYF. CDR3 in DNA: TGTGCCAGCAGTTACGACGGCCCACAGGGGAACACAGATACGCAGTATTTT.

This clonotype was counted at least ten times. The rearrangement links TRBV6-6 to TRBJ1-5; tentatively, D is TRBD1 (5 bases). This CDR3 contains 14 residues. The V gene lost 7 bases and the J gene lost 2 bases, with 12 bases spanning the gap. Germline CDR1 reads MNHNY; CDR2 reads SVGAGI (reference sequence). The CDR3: CASNGGLGNQPQHF. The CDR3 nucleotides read TGTGCCAGCAACGGGGGGTTGGGCAATCAGCCCCAGCATTTT.

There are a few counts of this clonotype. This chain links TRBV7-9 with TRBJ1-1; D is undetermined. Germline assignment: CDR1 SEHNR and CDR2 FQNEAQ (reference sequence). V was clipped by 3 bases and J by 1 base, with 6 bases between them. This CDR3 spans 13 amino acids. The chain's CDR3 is CASSFSGNTEAFF. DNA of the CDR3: TGTGCCAGCAGCTTTTCCGGGAACACTGAAGCTTTCTTT.

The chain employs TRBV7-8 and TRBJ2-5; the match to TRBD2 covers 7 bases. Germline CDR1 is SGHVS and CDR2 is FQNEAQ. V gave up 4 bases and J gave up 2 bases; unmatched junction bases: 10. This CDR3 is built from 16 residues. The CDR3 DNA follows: TGTGCCAGCAGCTCCCCGACTAGCCGAACTCAAGAGACCCAGTACTTC. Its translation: CASSSPTSRTQETQYF.

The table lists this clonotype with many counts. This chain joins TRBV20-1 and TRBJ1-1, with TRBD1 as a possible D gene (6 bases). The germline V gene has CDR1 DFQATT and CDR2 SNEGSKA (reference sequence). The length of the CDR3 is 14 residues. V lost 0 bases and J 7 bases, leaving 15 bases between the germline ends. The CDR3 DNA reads TGCAGTGCTAGAGATATGGGCAGGGGACGTGAAGCTTTCTTT. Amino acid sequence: CSARDMGRGREAFF.

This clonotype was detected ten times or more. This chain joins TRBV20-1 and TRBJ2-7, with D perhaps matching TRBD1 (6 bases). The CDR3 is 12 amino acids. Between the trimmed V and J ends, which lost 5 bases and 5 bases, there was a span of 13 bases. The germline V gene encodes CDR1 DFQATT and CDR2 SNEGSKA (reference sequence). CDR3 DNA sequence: TGCAGTGCTTCTTTACAGGGTAACGAGCAGTACGTC. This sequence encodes CSASLQGNEQYV.